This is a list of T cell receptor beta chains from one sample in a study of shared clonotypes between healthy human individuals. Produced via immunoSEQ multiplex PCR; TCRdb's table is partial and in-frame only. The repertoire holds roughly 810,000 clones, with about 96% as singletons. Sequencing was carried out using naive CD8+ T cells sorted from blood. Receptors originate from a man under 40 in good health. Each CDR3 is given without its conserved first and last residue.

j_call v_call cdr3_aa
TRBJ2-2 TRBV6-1 ASSEVTSTGELF
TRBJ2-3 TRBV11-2 ASSLGSTGVHTQY
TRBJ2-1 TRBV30 AWSPRAHNSYNEQF
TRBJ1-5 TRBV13 ASSLGSPMGNQPQH
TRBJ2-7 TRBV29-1 SVGGTGTGFHEQY
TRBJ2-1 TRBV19 ASSTGQFYNEQF
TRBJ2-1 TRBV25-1 ASRASSYNEQF
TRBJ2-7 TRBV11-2 ASSLGQGAFNEQY
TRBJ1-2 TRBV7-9 ASSLGSQEFTANYGYT
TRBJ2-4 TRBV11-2 ASSSAEASGQNIQY
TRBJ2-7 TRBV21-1 ASSKAGRDRYEQY
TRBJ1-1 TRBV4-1 ASSQIVGATNTEAF
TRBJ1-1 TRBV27 ASSLSISSTEAF
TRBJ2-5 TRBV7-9 ASSLVRGDKETQY